This T cell receptor beta chain was obtained from a study of CD8+CD57+ T cells in acquired aplastic anemia. Turning to the study itself: Yields of DNA that came from sorted CD4+ and CD8+ cells averaged about 2.9 ug.

Sequenced patients had shown CD8+CD57+ cell expansion by flow cytometry. By the time of blood sampling, patients had still received no therapy. General study findings and limits: Patients and controls shared roughly 31 CD8+ CDR3 sequences, highly expressed in patients.

This CDR3 has 11 amino acids. Germline V gives CDR1 MNHEY, CDR2 SMNVEV (reference sequence). With 10 bases removed from V and 0 bases from J, the gap between germline ends came to 7 bases. Genomic DNA served as template for TCR beta VDJ and CDR3 profiling. In TCRdb, the reads were re-called with MiXCR into one record per CDR3 protein. The data show about 180,000 distinct CDR3 sequences, 48% seen once. As concerns this clonotype: The antigen is not known.

Specimen: sorted CD4+, CD8+, or CD8+CD57+ T cells (not recorded which) from PBMCs. This clonotype originated in a human donor with aplastic anemia. The chain employs TRBV27 and TRBJ2-7; no definite D call. The CDR3 protein is CAMYSSYEQYF. CDR3 bases: TGTGCCATGTACTCCTCCTACGAGCAGTACTTC.